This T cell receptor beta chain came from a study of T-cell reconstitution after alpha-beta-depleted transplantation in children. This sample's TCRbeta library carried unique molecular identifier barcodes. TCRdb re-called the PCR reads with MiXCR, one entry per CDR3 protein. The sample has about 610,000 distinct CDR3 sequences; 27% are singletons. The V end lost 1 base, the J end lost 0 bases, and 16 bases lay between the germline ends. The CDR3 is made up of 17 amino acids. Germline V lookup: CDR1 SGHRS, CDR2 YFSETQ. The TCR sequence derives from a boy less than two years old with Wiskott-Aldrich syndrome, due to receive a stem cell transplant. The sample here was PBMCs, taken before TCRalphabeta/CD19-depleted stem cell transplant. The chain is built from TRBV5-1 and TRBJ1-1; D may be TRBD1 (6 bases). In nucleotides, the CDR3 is TGCGCCAGCAGCTTGACAGGGAACAGCCTCATGAACACTGAAGCTTTCTTT. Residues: CASSLTGNSLMNTEAFF.